Listed below are T cell receptor beta chains from one sample, sequenced in a study of blood T cell dynamics during melanoma immunotherapy. Clones were read by immunoSEQ multiplex PCR, and TCRdb kept only the in-frame ones, dropping some. The profile shows roughly 5,900 clones, more than 65% of them singletons. Here the sequenced sample was blood, taken from a patient treated with checkpoint blockade. The source of these receptors is a human donor with melanoma. Both conserved end residues are part of each CDR3. D genes are given only for firm matches. Size tells how often a clone was seen (once, few, many) or the class of an expanded clone, and some rows leave it out.

-	TRBV7-2	-	TRBJ1-5	CASSPSVGDQPQHF	TGTGCCAGCAGCCCGTCAGTAGGGGATCAGCCCCAGCATTTT
-	TRBV20-1	-	TRBJ2-7	CSAILDYEQYF	TGCAGTGCTATTTTGGACTACGAGCAGTACTTC
-	TRBV6-1	-	TRBJ1-5	CASSSQKGGGEPQHF	TGTGCCAGCAGCTCCCAAAAGGGCGGGGGGGAGCCCCAGCATTTT
-	TRBV4-1	TRBD1	TRBJ1-1	CASSQDGDRSSLNTEAFF	TGCGCCAGCAGCCAAGATGGGGACAGGTCCTCTCTGAACACTGAAGCTTTCTTT
-	TRBV5-5	-	TRBJ1-5	CASSSPGAKGQPQHF	TGTGCCAGCAGCTCCCCGGGAGCCAAAGGTCAGCCCCAGCATTTT
-	TRBV9	-	TRBJ1-2	CASSVDRYGYTF	TGTGCCAGCAGCGTAGACCGCTATGGCTACACCTTC
-	TRBV27	-	TRBJ2-7	CASRQTGAYEQYF	TGTGCCAGCAGGCAGACGGGCGCCTACGAGCAGTACTTC
-	TRBV5-1	TRBD1	TRBJ1-2	CASSLDIQGSTYGYTF	TGCGCCAGCAGCTTGGATATACAGGGGTCGACATATGGCTACACCTTC
-	TRBV27	-	TRBJ2-7	CASSSDSSTPWGEQYF	TGTGCCAGCAGTTCTGATTCGTCTACCCCCTGGGGGGAGCAGTACTTC
-	TRBV4-1	-	TRBJ1-1	CASSQDVWAFF	TGCGCCAGCAGCCAAGACGTCTGGGCTTTCTTT
-	TRBV6-1	-	TRBJ1-5	CASSEGWNSVGPQHF	TGTGCCAGCAGTGAAGGTTGGAACAGTGTCGGGCCCCAGCATTTT
once	TRBV5-6	-	TRBJ1-2	CASSLGLEFYGYTF	TGTGCCAGCAGCTTGGGTCTCGAGTTCTATGGCTACACCTTC
once	TRBV18	-	TRBJ1-5	CASSPDLNQPQHF	TGTGCCAGCTCACCAGATCTTAATCAGCCCCAGCATTTT
-	TRBV6-1	TRBD1	TRBJ1-1	CASSRTGTAEAFF	TGTGCCAGCAGCCGGACAGGGACGGCTGAAGCTTTCTTT
-	TRBV11-2	-	TRBJ1-1	CASSLDGGRGTEAFF	TGTGCCAGCAGCTTAGATGGTGGCCGCGGCACTGAAGCTTTCTTT
-	TRBV29-1	-	TRBJ2-7	CSVEEALGSYEQYF	TGCAGCGTTGAAGAAGCGCTGGGCTCCTACGAGCAGTACTTC
-	TRBV5-8	-	TRBJ2-7	CASSLNDYEQYF	TGTGCCAGCAGCTTGAACGACTACGAGCAGTACTTC
-	TRBV19	TRBD1	TRBJ1-5	CASSIDRDTQPQHF	TGTGCCAGTAGTATCGACAGGGACACTCAGCCCCAGCATTTT
once	TRBV18	-	TRBJ1-6	CASSPGQSYNSPLHF	TGTGCCAGCTCTCCCGGACAGAGTTATAATTCACCCCTCCACTTT
-	TRBV6-6	TRBD1	TRBJ2-7	CASNLGTGASYEQYF	TGTGCCAGCAACTTGGGGACAGGGGCATCCTACGAGCAGTACTTC
-	TRBV2	-	TRBJ1-3	CASSDRPGNTIYF	TGTGCCAGCAGTGACCGGCCTGGAAACACCATATATTTT
-	TRBV25-1	-	TRBJ1-1	CASRGIQTAFF	TGTGCCAGCAGAGGTATACAGACAGCTTTCTTT
-	TRBV10-3	TRBD1	TRBJ1-3	CAISKGQVLSGNTIYF	TGTGCCATCAGTAAAGGACAGGTCCTCTCTGGAAACACCATATATTTT
once	TRBV5-4	-	TRBJ1-4	CASSLRGDGEKLFF	TGTGCCAGCAGCTTGCGCGGGGACGGGGAAAAACTGTTTTTT
large	TRBV11-2	TRBD1	TRBJ2-7	CASSFSTGNEQYF	TGTGCCAGCAGTTTCTCGACAGGGAACGAGCAGTACTTC
-	TRBV11-1	-	TRBJ2-7	CASSSRQASYEQYF	TGTGCCAGCAGCTCGCGACAGGCCTCCTACGAGCAGTACTTC
-	TRBV15	-	TRBJ1-5	CATSRDGDQPQHF	TGTGCCACCAGCAGAGATGGGGATCAGCCCCAGCATTTT